Listed below are T cell receptor beta chains from one sample, sequenced in a study of control samples from healthy donors and cancer patients. Profiled with immunoSEQ multiplex PCR; TCRdb holds only in-frame clones, not every one. The data show 200,000 or so clones, 85% to 95% seen once. The sequenced sample consisted of blood. Source of these receptors: a man aged 50 to 60 in good health. The CDR3 runs from the conserved cysteine through the conserved F or W. D genes are given only for firm matches. For some rows the clone size is stated as once, few or many, or as a class when expanded; others skip it.

J gene	clone size	D gene	V gene	CDR3 protein	CDR3 DNA
TRBJ2-2	few	.	TRBV19	CASSIDRRGGELFF	TGTGCCAGTAGTATAGATCGGCGGGGCGGGGAGCTGTTTTTT
TRBJ1-4	.	.	TRBV5-1	CASSLFFSGGADEKLFF	TGCGCCAGCAGCTTGTTCTTCTCGGGGGGCGCGGATGAAAAACTGTTTTTT
TRBJ2-2	.	.	TRBV5-4	CASSLGFTGELFF	TGTGCCAGCAGCTTGGGGTTCACCGGGGAGCTGTTTTTT
TRBJ2-7	once	.	TRBV15	CATRKGVADPYEQYF	TGTGCCACCCGGAAGGGGGTGGCGGACCCCTACGAGCAGTACTTC
TRBJ2-6	.	.	TRBV4-1	CASSQSQGSGANVLTF	TGCGCCAGCAGCCAATCCCAGGGTTCTGGGGCCAACGTCCTGACTTTC
TRBJ1-4	.	.	TRBV28	CASIPGAGEGEKLFF	TGTGCCAGCATCCCCGGGGCAGGGGAAGGTGAAAAACTGTTTTTT
TRBJ1-1	.	TRBD1	TRBV2	CASRDPGQGLPCFF	TGTGCCAGCAGGGACCCGGGACAGGGTTTGCCCTGCTTCTTT
TRBJ2-7	once	TRBD2	TRBV28	CASLAGGALYEQYF	TGTGCCAGCCTAGCGGGGGGGGCGCTCTACGAGCAGTACTTC
TRBJ2-5	.	.	TRBV5-6	CASSWSGETQYF	TGTGCCAGCAGCTGGTCGGGAGAGACCCAGTACTTC
TRBJ2-1	.	.	TRBV3-1/TRBV3-2	CASSQEMSSYNEQFF	TGTGCCAGCAGCCAAGAAATGAGCTCCTACAATGAGCAGTTCTTC
TRBJ1-1	.	.	TRBV12-3/TRBV12-4	CASNLRSSTEAFF	TGTGCCAGCAACTTAAGGAGTAGCACTGAAGCTTTCTTT
TRBJ2-1	.	.	TRBV6-5	CASSYSIAGMGNEQFF	TGTGCCAGCAGTTACTCGATTGCGGGGATGGGGAATGAGCAGTTCTTC
TRBJ1-5	.	.	TRBV7-2	CASSLRRGQPQHF	TGTGCCAGCAGCTTACGCAGGGGTCAGCCCCAGCATTTT
TRBJ2-5	.	.	TRBV10-3	CAISEDREGGGETQYF	TGTGCCATCAGTGAGGACAGGGAAGGGGGAGGGGAGACCCAGTACTTC
TRBJ1-4	.	.	TRBV11-2	CASSPREEKRKLFF	TGTGCCAGCAGCCCAAGGGAGGAGAAAAGGAAACTGTTTTTT
TRBJ2-7	.	.	TRBV6-5	CASSRARQSSYEQYF	TGTGCCAGCAGCCGAGCCCGACAGTCCTCCTACGAGCAGTACTTC
TRBJ2-5	.	TRBD1	TRBV19	CASSPRRGFEETQYF	TGTGCCAGTAGTCCCCGCAGGGGGTTCGAGGAGACCCAGTACTTC
TRBJ1-2	.	.	TRBV6-6	CASSYGGAGGGYTF	TGTGCCAGCAGTTACGGGGGAGCCGGGGGTGGCTACACCTTC
TRBJ2-7	.	.	TRBV6-5	CASRPPGNYEQYF	TGTGCCAGCAGACCTCCCGGGAACTACGAGCAGTACTTC
TRBJ1-2	.	.	TRBV28	CASSFPPSGPNGYTF	TGTGCCAGCAGTTTCCCCCCGTCGGGGCCTAACGGCTACACCTTC
TRBJ1-2	.	.	TRBV6-1	CASSEPGQVYGYTF	TGTGCCAGCAGTGAACCGGGACAAGTCTATGGCTACACCTTC
TRBJ2-7	.	TRBD1	TRBV7-8	CASSLSPGQGSEQYF	TGTGCCAGCAGCTTATCCCCGGGACAGGGAAGCGAGCAGTACTTC
TRBJ1-3	.	.	TRBV5-1	CASSAGTFYNTIYF	TGCGCCAGCAGCGCCGGGACGTTCTATAACACCATATATTTT
TRBJ1-6	.	.	TRBV28	CASLGSQSYNSPLHF	TGTGCCAGCCTCGGTTCACAATCCTATAATTCACCCCTCCACTTT
TRBJ1-5	.	.	TRBV6-5	CASSRGGRGNQPQHF	TGTGCCAGCAGTCGGGGGGGCAGGGGTAATCAGCCCCAGCATTTT
TRBJ2-1	.	.	TRBV5-6	CASSLGLPRPNNEQFF	TGTGCCAGCAGCTTGGGACTACCACGCCCGAACAATGAGCAGTTCTTC
TRBJ1-2	.	.	TRBV6-5	CASSLDGGVEGYTF	TGTGCCAGTTCCCTGGATGGGGGGGTGGAGGGCTACACCTTC
TRBJ2-2	.	.	TRBV7-9	CASNKDRGTGELFF	TGTGCCAGCAACAAAGACAGAGGCACCGGGGAGCTGTTTTTT
TRBJ2-2	.	.	TRBV5-1	CASSLSQGPGELFF	TGCGCCAGCAGCTTGAGTCAGGGGCCCGGGGAGCTGTTTTTT
TRBJ2-3	.	TRBD1	TRBV7-3	CASSATGGNTDTQYF	TGTGCCAGCAGCGCAACAGGGGGCAACACAGATACGCAGTATTTT
TRBJ1-2	.	.	TRBV7-8	CASSLVGGTRGYGYTF	TGTGCCAGCAGCTTAGTTGGCGGAACTAGGGGCTATGGCTACACCTTC
TRBJ1-2	.	.	TRBV2	CASSDAFRYGYTF	TGTGCCAGCAGTGACGCGTTCCGCTATGGCTACACCTTC
TRBJ2-3	.	TRBD2	TRBV18	CASSPRGLETDTQYF	TGTGCCAGCTCACCCCGCGGACTAGAAACAGATACGCAGTATTTT
TRBJ1-5	.	TRBD1	TRBV7-2	CASSLATGRPQHF	TGTGCCAGCAGCTTGGCGACAGGGCGGCCCCAGCATTTT
TRBJ2-2	.	.	TRBV6-5	CASSRTRGNTGELFF	TGTGCCAGCAGTCGGACAAGAGGGAACACCGGGGAGCTGTTTTTT
TRBJ2-1	once	.	TRBV5-6	CASSNQKGDNEQFF	TGTGCCAGCAGCAATCAGAAAGGGGACAATGAGCAGTTCTTC
TRBJ1-1	.	.	TRBV6-1	CASSEGFGRITEAFF	TGTGCCAGCAGTGAGGGATTCGGGCGGATAACTGAAGCTTTCTTT
TRBJ2-7	.	TRBD1	TRBV28	CASSFLGQGNEQYF	TGTGCCAGCAGTTTTTTGGGACAGGGCAACGAGCAGTACTTC
TRBJ1-5	.	TRBD1	TRBV5-1	CASSSDPGGYQPQHF	TGCGCCAGCAGCTCAGATCCAGGGGGCTATCAGCCCCAGCATTTT